This TCR beta chain was identified during a study of blood T cell repertoires in COVID-19. Generated by immunoSEQ multiplex PCR, the TCRdb table keeps only in-frame clones and is missing some. The sample carries 95,000 to 100,000 clones, around 87% recorded once. Notes on this clone: The junction differs from germline at one of its ends, possibly a read error.

The TCR originated in a woman in her twenties or thirties with acute or convalescent COVID-19. Sequencing was performed on peripheral blood.

The CDR3 spells CASSLDRYHPQHF. The DNA of the CDR3 is TGTGCCAGCAGCTTAGACAGGTATCATCCCCAGCATTTT. This chain joins TRBV7-7 and TRBJ1-5; maybe TRBD1 (5 bases). Per the germline V gene, CDR1 is SSHAT and CDR2 is FNYEAQ (reference sequence). The CDR3 totals 13 residues.